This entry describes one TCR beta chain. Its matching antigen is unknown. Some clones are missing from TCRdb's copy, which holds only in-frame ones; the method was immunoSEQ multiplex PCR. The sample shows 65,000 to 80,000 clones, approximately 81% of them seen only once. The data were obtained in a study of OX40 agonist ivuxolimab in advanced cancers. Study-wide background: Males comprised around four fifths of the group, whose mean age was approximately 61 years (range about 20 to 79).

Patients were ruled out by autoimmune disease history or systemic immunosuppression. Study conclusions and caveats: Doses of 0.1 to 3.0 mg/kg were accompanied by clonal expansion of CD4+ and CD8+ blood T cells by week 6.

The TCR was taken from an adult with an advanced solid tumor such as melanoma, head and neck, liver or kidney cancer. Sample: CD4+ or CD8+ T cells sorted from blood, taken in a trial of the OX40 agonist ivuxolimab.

In nucleotides, the CDR3 is TGTGCCAGCAGCCCCGCCCTGCCGGGTAATGAGCAGTTCTTC. This gives the protein CASSPALPGNEQFF. This rearrangement joins TRBV5-4 to TRBJ2-1; D remains unclear. V was shortened by 4 bases and J by 7 bases, with 15 bases between the two germline ends. This CDR3 comprises 14 residues. Germline V CDR1 and CDR2: SGHNT, YYREEE (reference sequence).